The 24 T cell receptor beta chains below come from one sample, sequenced in a study of cytomegalovirus exposure and HLA in healthy donors. TCRdb's table, derived via immunoSEQ multiplex PCR, lists solely in-frame clones and lacks some. Counted here are 120,000 or so clones, around 88% occurring once; the ten biggest clones make up around 2%. Source material: PBMCs. These receptor sequences come from a man aged 18 to 35 in good health and CMV-seronegative.

The chain employs TRBV5-1 and TRBJ2-2; D is perhaps TRBD1 (6 bases). The CDR3 has 14 amino acids. The germline CDR1 and CDR2 sequences are SGHRS and YFSETQ. The ends were cut back, 5 bases at V and 2 bases at J, with 10 bases in the middle. The DNA of the CDR3 is TGCGCCAGCAGACAGGGAGTTAACACCGGGGAGCTGTTTTTT. Translating it yields CASRQGVNTGELFF.

The genes are TRBV29-1 and TRBJ1-2; unclear D gene. Germline-derived CDR1 and CDR2 are SQVTM and ANQGSEA. Between the trimmed V and J ends, which lost 4 bases and 6 bases, there was a span of 12 bases. This CDR3 contains 12 residues. The CDR3 loop reads CSVGTSEDGYTF. CDR3 nucleotide sequence: TGCAGCGTTGGGACTTCTGAGGATGGCTACACCTTC.

V usage is TRBV5-5 and J usage is TRBJ2-1; 14 bases are shared with TRBD2. CDR1 and CDR2 from the germline V gene are SGHKS and YYEKEE (reference sequence). V trimming: 3 bases; J trimming: 5 bases; junction bases outside the gene matches: 1. The CDR3 totals 15 residues. The CDR3 nucleotides are TGTGCCAGCAGCTGGGGACTAGCGGGAGACAATGAGCAGTTCTTC. Translation: CASSWGLAGDNEQFF.

CDR3 coding DNA: TGTGCCTGGAGTCCCGAACGGGACACTGAAGCTTTCTTT. It yields the protein CAWSPERDTEAFF. The chain joins TRBV30 to TRBJ1-1; unclear D gene. The CDR3 runs 13 residues. Per germline, CDR1 GTSNPN and CDR2 SVGIG (reference sequence). V gave up 2 bases and J gave up 3 bases, with 10 bases separating them.

V and J are TRBV19 and TRBJ1-6; 10 nucleotides match TRBD1. Trimming took 5 bases from V and 3 from J; bases not matched to a gene: 13. This CDR3 is built from 19 residues. Germline-derived CDR1 and CDR2 are LNHDA and SQIVND (reference sequence). The CDR3 DNA reads as TGTGCCAGTAGTGTAACGGGACAGGGGAAGTCTTACTATAATTCACCCCTCCACTTT. Translation: CASSVTGQGKSYYNSPLHF.

Comments on this clone: The junction differs from germline at one of its ends, possibly a read error. V and J are TRBV30 and TRBJ1-2, with 10 bases aligning to TRBD1. The germline CDR1 and CDR2 sequences are GTSNPN and SVGIG (reference sequence). This CDR3 comprises 11 residues. The chain's CDR3 is CACTGTGVGIF. CDR3 bases: TGTGCCTGCACCGGGACAGGGGTAGGGATCTTC.

The rearrangement links TRBV30 to TRBJ2-2; D gene unclear. V lost 2 bases, J lost 1 base, and 2 bases lay in between. The CDR3 spans 12 residues. Germline lookup yields CDR1 GTSNPN and CDR2 SVGIG (reference sequence). CDR3 amino acids: CAWSLNTGELFF. CDR3 in DNA: TGTGCCTGGAGTCTGAACACCGGGGAGCTGTTTTTT.

The chain employs TRBV6-5 and TRBJ2-7, with 7 bases aligning to TRBD1. Germline trimming cut 6 bases from V and 3 bases from J; bases unmatched to any gene: 11. This CDR3 region has 15 residues. CDR1 is MNHEY and CDR2 is SVGAGI in the germline V gene. CDR3 DNA sequence: TGTGCCAGCAGGAGATTGATGGACAGGTTCTACGAGCAGTACTTC. As protein: CASRRLMDRFYEQYF.

V and J are TRBV11-2 and TRBJ2-1, with 7 nucleotides matching TRBD1. The CDR3 extends over 15 amino acids. V shed 0 bases and J 7 bases; nucleotides not matched to a gene: 6. Germline assignment: CDR1 SGHAT and CDR2 FQNNGV. DNA of the CDR3: TGTGCCAGCAGCTTAGATTGGGACAGCGCGAATGAGCAGTTCTTC. Amino acids: CASSLDWDSANEQFF.

The gene calls are TRBV19 and TRBJ1-5, with no clear D. With 6 bases removed from V and 0 bases from J, the gap between germline ends came to 12 bases. Germline CDR1 is LNHDA and CDR2 is SQIVND (reference sequence). The CDR3 contains 15 residues. The CDR3 DNA is TGTGCCAGTAGAACAGTCCTATATAGCAATCAGCCCCAGCATTTT. Amino acids: CASRTVLYSNQPQHF. The full variable domain, with the rest looked up from reference TRBV19 and TRBJ1-5, is DGGITQSPKYLFRKEGQNVTLSCEQNLNHDAMYWYRQDPGQGLRLIYYSQIVNDFQKGDIAEGYSVSREKKESFPLTVTSAQKNPTAFYLCASRTVLYSNQPQHFGDGTRLSIL.

The J gene is TRBJ2-2, the V gene TRBV19, with D perhaps TRBD2 (5 bases). The CDR3 spans 14 residues. Germline V gene lookup returns CDR1 LNHDA and CDR2 SQIVND (reference sequence). The germline V and J ends were trimmed by 1 base and 4 bases, with 7 bases remaining between them. The CDR3 is CASSIVGVTGELFF. The CDR3 nucleotides read TGTGCCAGTAGTATAGTCGGGGTCACCGGGGAGCTGTTTTTT.

The sample holds one count of this clone. The rearrangement uses TRBV28 and TRBJ2-7; 16 bases match TRBD2. V lost 5 bases, J lost 7 bases, and 8 bases stayed unmatched. CDR3 size: 16 residues. Germline V gene sequence: CDR1 MDHEN, CDR2 SYDVKM. The CDR3 nucleotides read TGTGCCAGCAGTCCGGGGACTAGCGGGAGGGCCGGTGAGCAGTACTTC. It codes for CASSPGTSGRAGEQYF.

CDR3 in amino acids: CASRVTGINQPQHF. The CDR3 nucleotides are TGTGCCAGCAGGGTGACAGGGATCAATCAGCCCCAGCATTTT. The chain couples TRBV2 to TRBJ1-5; TRBD1 matches at 7 bases. J was trimmed by 3 bases and V by 6 bases; bases with no gene match: 5. Germline V lookup: CDR1 SNHLY, CDR2 FYNNEI. This CDR3 is 14 amino acids long. The full variable domain, with the rest looked up from reference TRBV2 and TRBJ1-5, is EPEVTQTPSHQVTQMGQEVILRCVPISNHLYFYWYRQILGQKVEFLVSFYNNEISEKSEIFDDQFSVERPDGSNFTLKIRSTKLEDSAMYFCASRVTGINQPQHFGDGTRLSIL.

About this clone: This specimen includes other DNA sequences encoding the same CDR3. The chain is built from TRBV18 and TRBJ2-5, with 9 nucleotides matching TRBD1. The CDR3 totals 14 residues. With 4 bases clipped from V and 4 bases from J, the junction kept 4 bases outside the gene matches. CDR1 and CDR2 from the germline V gene are KGHSH and LQKENI. CDR3 residues: CASSLGQGGETQYF. The CDR3 nucleotides are TGTGCCAGCTCACTGGGACAGGGAGGAGAGACCCAGTACTTC.

The chain is built from TRBV18 and TRBJ1-2; 7 bases fit TRBD1. This CDR3 region has 13 residues. Germline V gene data show CDR1 as KGHSH and CDR2 as LQKENI. The J segment lost 6 bases and the V segment lost 1 base, leaving 2 bases of the junction unmatched. This chain's CDR3 is CASSPLTGDGYTF. The CDR3 DNA reads TGTGCCAGCTCACCACTTACAGGGGATGGCTACACCTTC.

The chain is built from TRBV29-1 and TRBJ1-1; D uncertain. This CDR3 comprises 13 residues. V was clipped by 3 bases and J by 0 bases, with 8 bases between them. Per germline, CDR1 SQVTM and CDR2 ANQGSEA. DNA of the CDR3: TGCAGCGTTGATCGGGAGATGAACACTGAAGCTTTCTTT. Protein product: CSVDREMNTEAFF.

The chain joins TRBV18 to TRBJ1-1, with no clear D. The CDR3 sequence is 13 residues long. V lost 1 base and J lost 1, with 4 bases in between. Germline CDR1 and CDR2: KGHSH and LQKENI. CDR3 coding DNA: TGTGCCAGCTCACCACGCGGGAACACTGAAGCTTTCTTT. It encodes CASSPRGNTEAFF.

The chain combines TRBV5-1 with TRBJ2-2, with 11 bases identical to TRBD2. Germline V gives CDR1 SGHRS, CDR2 YFSETQ. The V gene end was trimmed by 4 bases and the J gene end by 1 base; junction bases not matched to a gene: 3. The CDR3 loop spans 16 amino acids. CDR3 bases: TGCGCCAGCAGCGTTACTAGCGGGGGGAACACCGGGGAGCTGTTTTTT. Protein sequence: CASSVTSGGNTGELFF.

The CDR3, as DNA: TGTGCCAGCAGCTCTATGTATAATTCACCCCTCCACTTT. Translation gives CASSSMYNSPLHF. The gene calls are TRBV9 and TRBJ1-6, with D hard to call. Trimming pared 4 bases from V and 4 bases from J, leaving 6 bases between. CDR3 length equals 13 residues. Germline V gene sequence: CDR1 SGDLS, CDR2 YYNGEE.

This clone was seen a single time. This chain uses TRBV5-1 with TRBJ2-1; tentative D call: TRBD2 (6 bases). The CDR3 contains 16 residues. V lost 0 bases and J lost 0, with 10 bases in between. Germline CDR1 reads SGHRS; CDR2 reads YFSETQ. The CDR3 protein is CASSLEVSGSYNEQFF. CDR3 coding DNA: TGCGCCAGCAGCTTGGAGGTTAGCGGCTCCTACAATGAGCAGTTCTTC.

This sequence joins TRBV7-9 and TRBJ1-2; D is perhaps TRBD1 (5 bases). The CDR3 runs to 14 residues. Deletions cut 1 base from V and 5 bases from J, with 11 bases between. Germline CDR1 and CDR2: SEHNR and FQNEAQ (reference sequence). Here the CDR3 DNA reads TGTGCCAGCAGCTTAGGTAGGGGTGGATATGGCTACACCTTC. Protein: CASSLGRGGYGYTF.

The V call is TRBV5-4, the J call TRBJ2-3, with TRBD2 identical over 12 bases. The CDR3 covers 16 residues. J lost 5 bases, V lost 0 bases, and 4 bases had no gene match. Germline CDR1 and CDR2: SGHNT and YYREEE (reference sequence). CDR3 nucleotides: TGTGCCAGCAGCTTGGCCGAACTAGCGGGAGGAGATACGCAGTATTTT. Translating it yields CASSLAELAGGDTQYF. The whole variable domain, remainder taken from reference TRBV5-4 and TRBJ2-3, is ETGVTQSPTHLIKTRGQQVTLRCSSQSGHNTVSWYQQALGQGPQFIFQYYREEENGRGNFPPRFSGLQFPNYSSELNVNALELDDSALYLCASSLAELAGGDTQYFGPGTRLTVL.

This clone was seen just once. The chain carries TRBV27 and TRBJ2-3; 8 nucleotides agree with TRBD2. CDR1 MNHEY and CDR2 SMNVEV come from the germline V gene (reference sequence). This CDR3 has 14 residues. V shed 2 bases and J 8 bases; nucleotides not matched to a gene: 6. The CDR3 DNA sequence: TGTGCCAGCAGTTTAGGCGGGAGGTCGACTACGCAGTATTTT. It is translated as CASSLGGRSTTQYF.

The table lists this clone with a few counts. The chain has TRBV19 and TRBJ2-7; TRBD1 matches 7 bases. Germline-derived CDR1 and CDR2 are LNHDA and SQIVND (reference sequence). This CDR3 is built from 15 residues. The J segment lost 2 bases and the V segment lost 4 bases, leaving 8 bases of the junction unmatched. In nucleotides, the CDR3 is TGTGCCAGTAGTACTACAGGGGTCCTTGCCTACGAGCAGTACTTC. This codes for CASSTTGVLAYEQYF.